The 10 T cell receptor beta chains below were found in one sample sequenced in a study of T-cell memory formation after mild COVID-19 listed by TCRdb under 2021. The receptor library was made with 5' RACE. Sequencing was carried out with an Illumina NovaSeq 6000. TCRdb handled the public reads itself, with Q25 trimming in fastp and clone calling in MiXCR, and kept productive beta chains. Here each entry gathers all rows of one CDR3 protein and keeps the most common genes and DNA. This sample lists 450,000 to 650,000 distinct CDR3 sequences; around 21% were detected once. Jointly, the top ten make up 9.5% to 15% of the sample. Material: PBMCs or a T cell subset sorted from them (not recorded which). These receptors were collected from an adult woman who had mild COVID-19 (a few samples of this study predate the infection). The sample titles of this study are shuffled in the database, so cell type and time point are left out; the donor was told from shared clones.

The table lists this clonotype with many counts. V usage is TRBV20-1 and J usage is TRBJ2-2, with 8 bases that match TRBD2. J gave up 7 bases and V 3 bases, and 10 bases lay outside the gene matches. From germline, CDR1 is DFQATT and CDR2 SNEGSKA (reference sequence). CDR3 length equals 15 residues. The CDR3 DNA reads as TGCAGTGCTAGGGACGGAGCGGGAGTAGGCGGGGAGCTGTTTTTT. The encoded protein is CSARDGAGVGGELFF.

J is TRBJ1-5 and V is TRBV12-3 or TRBV12-4; weak D call: TRBD1 (5 bases). Trimming left V 4 bases short and J 11 bases short, with 15 bases between. CDR3 length: 13 residues. The CDR3 spells CASSSTTGAAQHF. The CDR3 DNA reads TGTGCCAGCAGTTCCACTACAGGAGCAGCCCAGCATTTT.

CDR3 nucleotides: TGTGCCAGCAGTATCAACTCGGGGTACAATGAGCAGTTCTTC. Its protein is CASSINSGYNEQFF. The chain uses TRBV11-2 and TRBJ2-1; TRBD2 is a possible D gene (5 bases). V was cut by 6 bases and J by 4 bases, with 13 bases left in between. CDR1 and CDR2 (germline): SGHAT, FQNNGV. CDR3 length equals 14 residues.

This clonotype showed up many times. The V call is TRBV29-1, the J call TRBJ1-5; D may be TRBD1 (6 bases). V was pared by 6 bases and J by 7 bases, with 16 bases between. CDR3 length equals 13 residues. CDR1 and CDR2 from the germline V gene are SQVTM and ANQGSEA. CDR3 sequence: CSVTLGGWQPQHF. The CDR3, as DNA: TGCAGCGTCACTCTGGGGGGCTGGCAGCCCCAGCATTTT. The full variable domain, rest sourced from reference TRBV29-1 and TRBJ1-5, is SAVISQKPSRDICQRGTSLTIQCQVDSQVTMMFWYRQQPGQSLTLIATANQGSEATYESGFVIDKFPISRPNLTFSTLTVSNMSPEDSSIYLCSVTLGGWQPQHFGDGTRLSIL.

The J gene is TRBJ2-7, the V gene TRBV9, with D perhaps TRBD1 (5 bases). Between the trimmed V and J ends, which lost 7 bases and 0 bases, there was a span of 11 bases. Germline V gene data show CDR1 as SGDLS and CDR2 as YYNGEE. The CDR3 contains 13 residues. CDR3 coding DNA: TGTGCCAGCGGCACGACAGACTCCTACGAGCAGTACTTC. Its translation is CASGTTDSYEQYF. Looking up the rest from reference TRBV9 and TRBJ2-7 gives the full variable domain: DSGVTQTPKHLITATGQRVTLRCSPRSGDLSVYWYQQSLDQGLQFLIQYYNGEERAKGNILERFSAQQFPDLHSELNLSSLELGDSALYFCASGTTDSYEQYFGPGTRLTVT.

The chain employs TRBV12-3 or TRBV12-4 and TRBJ1-2, with D hard to call. Trimming pared 4 bases from V and 4 bases from J, leaving 13 bases between. The CDR3 runs to 14 residues. This CDR3 reads CASSYQDIVYGYTF. The CDR3 coding sequence is TGTGCCAGCAGTTACCAGGATATAGTCTATGGCTACACCTTC.

V and J are TRBV7-3 and TRBJ2-6; maybe TRBD2 (7 bases). Between the trimmed V and J ends, which lost 5 bases and 2 bases, there was a span of 13 bases. The CDR3 sequence is 16 residues long. CDR1 SGHTA and CDR2 FQGTGA come from the germline V gene. DNA for the CDR3: TGTGCCAGCAGCCGGTGGGGGGGCGCTGGGGCCAACGTCCTGACTTTC. Its translation is CASSRWGGAGANVLTF.

The CDR3 sequence is CASSFFGRWYGQPQHF. In DNA, the CDR3 is TGCGCCAGCAGCTTCTTTGGAAGGTGGTATGGGCAGCCCCAGCATTTT. This sequence joins TRBV5-1 and TRBJ1-5; D call uncertain. The ends were cut back, 2 bases at V and 7 bases at J, with 19 bases in the middle. There are 16 residues in the CDR3. CDR1 SGHRS and CDR2 YFSETQ come from the germline V gene.

V gene TRBV5-1 combines with J gene TRBJ1-2, with D perhaps TRBD1 (5 bases). Germline values: CDR1 SGHRS, CDR2 YFSETQ. Trimming took 0 bases from V and 6 from J, leaving 15 bases between them. CDR3 size: 15 residues. The CDR3: CASSLAPTEPNGYTF. The CDR3 DNA reads TGCGCCAGCAGCTTGGCCCCGACAGAGCCCAATGGCTACACCTTC.

This chain joins TRBV24-1 and TRBJ2-1, with D perhaps TRBD2 (6 bases). The germline V gene has CDR1 KGHDR and CDR2 SFDVKD. The CDR3 totals 15 residues. Trimming removed 2 bases from V and 6 bases from J, with 13 bases in between. The chain's CDR3 is CATSDWRESGNEQFF. CDR3 in DNA: TGTGCCACCAGTGATTGGAGGGAGAGCGGCAATGAGCAGTTCTTC.